This T cell receptor beta chain was captured by sequencing in a study of T cells in Graves' hyperthyroidism and ophthalmopathy (dated by TCRdb to between 2017 and 2020). Context from the whole study: Peripheral blood samples were taken at initial diagnosis, before any treatment was given. To identify TCR V-J signatures that set the groups apart, the researchers used a discovery cohort of roughly 100 patients, made up of 40 to 45 with Graves' ophthalmopathy and approximately 57 with stable Graves' hyperthyroidism. Whether ophthalmopathy could be predicted prospectively was tested in an independent validation cohort made up of 18 hyperthyroidism patients plus 17 patients who later progressed to ophthalmopathy. Thyroid tissue and blood T-cell repertoires from six Graves' hyperthyroidism patients were also compared in the study. After sampling, hyperthyroidism patients received methimazole starting at 30 mg daily, and ophthalmopathy patients received high-dose intravenous methylprednisolone. For training and testing, the 100 or so patients in the discovery cohort were randomly divided in a 7:3 ratio. TCR Vbeta CDR3 sequencing of approximately 140 peripheral blood samples (under 45 ophthalmopathy, 75 or so hyperthyroidism and roughly 17 progressor patients) is reported in the paper. General study outcomes and caveats: No statistical method was used to set the sample size in advance, and investigators knew the group allocation. A model built on a 13 V-J signature distinguished ophthalmopathy from stable hyperthyroidism, reaching approximately 89% sensitivity and 81.08% specificity in cross-validation and 80%/75% in testing. In validation, the model predicted progression to ophthalmopathy with approximately 70% sensitivity and roughly 72% specificity, a median of around 6.6 months before onset. Most expanded thyroid clonotypes (frequency above 0.001) were also detected in blood, a finding suggesting that blood repertoires may reflect thyroid immune responses.

The germline V gene (reference sequence) supplies CDR1 DFQATT and CDR2 SNEGSKA. The CDR3 holds 13 amino acids from the cysteine to the phenylalanine. Only the CDR3 DNA is retained, 39 bases long and in frame from the first base. V is reduced by 3 bases and J by 6 bases, leaving a spacing of 12 bases between them. The TCR beta CDR3 regions were amplified from RNA transcripts. The TCR CDR3 was subjected to a first round of RT-PCR using the HTBI primer set and the Qiagen OneStep RT-PCR kit. Libraries were constructed in a second round of multiplex PCR, after which size selection and purification were carried out. The libraries were sequenced on an Illumina HiSeq2000 using paired-end 100 bp reads. As for the authors' bioinformatics: SOAPnuke was used to process the raw data, removing reads that contained adapters or uncalled bases, had a mean Phred below 15, or lacked an exact match to the constant primer or identifier. High-quality paired reads were merged with COPE v1.2.5, and unique nucleotide sequences were defined as clonotypes. MiTCR v1.1 was used to align the clonotypes against IMGT TRBV, TRBD and TRBJ reference segments. The analysis was restricted to V-J combinations with a frequency above 0.0001, which together covered 99% to 99.2% of the repertoires. A TCS score was defined as the ratio of F50 (clonal expansion) to E x V (chaos), with BLOSUM62-based TCRdist applied between CDR3 peptides within each V-J. Welch's t-statistics and random forest reduced 500 to 550 V-J features to 10 to 15, which were used in a naive Bayes classifier (R e1071). In-frame beta chains were kept once TCRdb had trimmed the public reads at Q25 with fastp and called clones with MiXCR. One record per CDR3 amino acid sequence lists the most common genes and DNA. Here the V and J calls rest on TCRdb's processing, not on the authors' analysis. Recorded for this sample are approximately 700,000 distinct CDR3 sequences; about a sixth of them occurred a single time. The ten largest make up about 8.4% of the sample.

Concerning this clonotype: The clone's antigen remains unknown. No much larger clone exists at a distance of one base, and base qualities are not known.

Stable Graves' hyperthyroidism was defined as the absence of progression to ophthalmopathy over 18 months of follow-up. Hyperthyroidism patients were newly diagnosed, had a disease duration of under 2 months, and were aged 18 to 65 years. Exclusion was applied to patients with uncontrolled infections, other autoimmune diseases, pregnancy or lactation. Clinical symptoms, serum thyroxine and TRAb, thyroid ultrasound, and orbital computed tomography formed the basis for the diagnoses. Ficoll-Paque density gradient centrifugation was used to isolate PBMCs from about 9 ml of fresh peripheral blood. Trizol reagent was used to extract total RNA, and RNA quality was then checked on an Agilent 2100 Bioanalyzer.

The sample consisted of blood. The chain is encoded by TRBV20-1 joined to TRBJ2-4; no confident D gene assignment can be made. The clonotype was recovered from a man younger than 35 with Graves' hyperthyroidism. This receptor carries the CDR3 CSASSSFRNIQYF. The DNA reads TGCAGTGCTAGCAGCAGTTTCCGAAACATTCAGTACTTC.